This note documents a single TCR beta chain sequence. Antigen unknown. This sample stems from a study of cytomegalovirus exposure and HLA in healthy donors. A multiplex PCR was run with 60 Vbeta primers and 13 Jbeta primers. Measured with immunoSEQ multiplex PCR; TCRdb has only the in-frame clones, and not every one. The sample has hundreds of thousands of clones, over 80% seen once. Trimming took 10 bases from V and 7 from J; bases not matched to a gene: 7. Germline V lookup: CDR1 WSHSY, CDR2 SAAADI. This CDR3 is 12 amino acids long. General study points: Researchers catalogued around 150 TCR beta chains as cytomegalovirus-associated. Fewer than 20,000 TCR beta sequences were associated with HLA alleles at 0.05 false discovery rate in a later analysis. Reported findings show TCR beta sequences accurately forecast HLA-A and HLA-B alleles in most subjects. Sequence variants that were highly shared formed a cluster that was likely a sequencing artifact.

Source material: PBMCs. The chain has TRBV10-2 and TRBJ2-5, with TRBD2 identical over 9 bases. The sequence derives from a man aged 35 to 55 in good health and CMV-seropositive. CDR3 nucleotide sequence: TGCGCCACCTTAGCGGGAGAGGCGACCCAGTACTTC. Protein sequence: CATLAGEATQYF.